The 29 T cell receptor beta chains in this list originate from one sample, sequenced in a study of shared clonotypes between healthy human individuals. The assay was immunoSEQ multiplex PCR, and TCRdb's table has in-frame clones only and misses some. The sample has around 750,000 clones; approximately 79% are singletons. Sequences were obtained from memory CD4+ T cells sorted from blood. Specified subset: CD45RA-negative fraction. The receptors derive from a woman younger than 45 in good health.

The chain recombines TRBV5-1 with TRBJ2-3, with D maybe TRBD2 (6 bases). The length of the CDR3 is 14 residues. Germline CDR1 and CDR2: SGHRS and YFSETQ. Deletions cut 1 base from V and 4 bases from J, with 10 bases between. The CDR3 protein is CASSLTSRADTQYF. CDR3 nucleotide sequence: TGCGCCAGCAGCTTGACTAGCCGAGCAGATACGCAGTATTTT.

The gene calls are TRBV7-9 and TRBJ1-4; D is uncertain. The CDR3 contains 15 residues. Trimming shortened V by 1 base and J by 4 bases, and 10 bases separated the two germline ends. The germline V gene encodes CDR1 SEHNR and CDR2 FQNEAQ (reference sequence). Here the CDR3 DNA reads TGTGCCAGCAGCTTAGATTGGTTAAGTAATGAAAAACTGTTTTTT. Translation gives CASSLDWLSNEKLFF.

This chain uses TRBV19 with TRBJ1-4; D is ambiguous. Trimming pared 3 bases from V and 0 bases from J, leaving 8 bases between. This CDR3 is built from 15 residues. The germline CDR1 and CDR2 sequences are LNHDA and SQIVND (reference sequence). CDR3 sequence: CASSMGRATNEKLFF. DNA of the CDR3: TGTGCCAGTAGTATGGGAAGGGCAACTAATGAAAAACTGTTTTTT.

This sequence joins TRBV2 and TRBJ1-2; 7 nucleotides match TRBD1. CDR3 length: 14 amino acids. The J segment lost 0 bases and the V segment lost 7 bases, leaving 5 bases of the junction unmatched. The germline gives CDR1 SNHLY, CDR2 FYNNEI. Written as DNA, the CDR3 is TGTGCCAGCACCGAGGGGACAGCTAACTATGGCTACACCTTC. Residues: CASTEGTANYGYTF.

V gene TRBV5-1 combines with J gene TRBJ1-4; D is unresolved. Trimming removed 3 bases from V and 3 bases from J, with 6 bases in between. The CDR3 has 13 amino acids. Germline V gene sequence: CDR1 SGHRS, CDR2 YFSETQ. This CDR3 reads CASSSSPNEKLFF. The CDR3 DNA sequence: TGCGCCAGCAGCTCCAGTCCTAATGAAAAACTGTTTTTT.

This chain uses TRBV11-2 with TRBJ2-7; TRBD1 might be the D (6 bases). The CDR3 totals 13 residues. CDR1 is SGHAT, CDR2 FQNNGV, per germline. Trimming shortened V by 11 bases and J by 0 bases, and 14 bases separated the two germline ends. CDR3 region: CAAGERGSYEQYF. Here the CDR3 DNA reads TGTGCCGCAGGGGAAAGGGGCTCCTACGAGCAGTACTTC.

V usage is TRBV5-1 and J usage is TRBJ2-1; D is possibly TRBD2 (6 bases). Germline CDR1 SGHRS, CDR2 YFSETQ. V was pared by 4 bases and J by 9 bases, with 23 bases between. This CDR3 has 16 residues. The CDR3 nucleotides are TGCGCCAGCAGCCCAAACGCGGGGAGTCCCGGGGCTGAGCAGTTCTTC. Protein: CASSPNAGSPGAEQFF.

The chain is built from TRBV11-2 and TRBJ2-2; D might be TRBD1 (5 bases). The CDR3 consists of 13 residues. The ends were cut back, 0 bases at V and 7 bases at J, with 6 bases in the middle. Germline-derived CDR1 and CDR2 are SGHAT and FQNNGV. The CDR3 loop is CASSLDRGGELFF. Here the CDR3 DNA reads TGTGCCAGCAGCTTAGATAGGGGCGGGGAGCTGTTTTTT. Filled out from reference TRBV11-2 and TRBJ2-2, the complete variable domain reads EAGVAQSPRYKIIEKRQSVAFWCNPISGHATLYWYQQILGQGPKLLIQFQNNGVVDDSQLPKDRFSAERLKGVDSTLKIQPAKLEDSAVYLCASSLDRGGELFFGEGSRLTVL.

In this sample, this clone turned up many times. The rearrangement links TRBV11-2 to TRBJ2-3; 8 bases are shared with TRBD2. This CDR3 spans 16 amino acids. CDR1 is SGHAT and CDR2 is FQNNGV in the germline V gene. Unmatched junction bases numbered 10, after V lost 5 bases and J lost 3 bases. The CDR3 here is CASSPRAGVKTDTQYF. The CDR3 bases are TGTGCCAGCAGCCCCCGAGCGGGAGTGAAGACAGATACGCAGTATTTT.

The chain employs TRBV2 and TRBJ2-3; D ambiguous. V was pared by 6 bases and J by 0 bases, with 4 bases between. In germline, CDR1 is SNHLY, CDR2 FYNNEI. This CDR3 is 12 amino acids long. The CDR3 loop reads CASSQSTDTQYF. The CDR3 bases are TGTGCCAGCAGCCAAAGCACAGATACGCAGTATTTT. The variable domain in full, with the rest retrieved from reference TRBV2 and TRBJ2-3, is EPEVTQTPSHQVTQMGQEVILRCVPISNHLYFYWYRQILGQKVEFLVSFYNNEISEKSEIFDDQFSVERPDGSNFTLKIRSTKLEDSAMYFCASSQSTDTQYFGPGTRLTVL.

The rearrangement joins TRBV4-1 to TRBJ2-7, with 11 bases fitting TRBD2. Germline trimming cut 2 bases from V and 4 bases from J; bases unmatched to any gene: 13. There are 18 residues in the CDR3. Germline V gene lookup returns CDR1 MGHRA and CDR2 YSYEKL. This chain's CDR3 is CASSQLRATGTSGYEQYF. CDR3 DNA: TGCGCCAGCAGCCAACTGAGAGCCACCGGGACTAGCGGTTACGAGCAGTACTTC.

The chain carries TRBV28 and TRBJ1-4; tentatively, D is TRBD1 (5 bases). Germline V lookup: CDR1 MDHEN, CDR2 SYDVKM. V was shortened by 7 bases and J by 0 bases, with 9 bases between the two germline ends. This CDR3 spans 14 amino acids. The CDR3 region has the DNA TGTGCCAGCAACCCGGGGGCAACTAATGAAAAACTGTTTTTT. This sequence encodes CASNPGATNEKLFF.

The V and J genes are TRBV7-6 and TRBJ2-1; D may be TRBD2 (6 bases). There are 16 residues in the CDR3. Per the germline V gene, CDR1 is SGHVS and CDR2 is FNYEAQ. Trimming took off 5 bases at V and 0 bases at J, with 14 bases between the two ends. The CDR3, as DNA: TGTGCCAGCAGCGCCCGGGGAGCGGGCTCCTACAATGAGCAGTTCTTC. Its protein product is CASSARGAGSYNEQFF.

The rearrangement joins TRBV15 to TRBJ1-2; 7 bases are shared with TRBD1. Unmatched junction bases numbered 6, after V lost 0 bases and J lost 5 bases. CDR1 is LNHNV, CDR2 YYDKDF, per germline (reference sequence). This CDR3 contains 15 residues. The DNA for the CDR3 is TGTGCCACCAGCAGAGATCCAGGGGGGTGGTATGGCTACACCTTC. Protein product: CATSRDPGGWYGYTF.

The rearrangement uses TRBV19 and TRBJ2-3, with a tentative D call TRBD2 (6 bases). Germline V gene lookup returns CDR1 LNHDA and CDR2 SQIVND (reference sequence). CDR3 size: 14 residues. The germline V and J ends were trimmed by 4 bases and 0 bases, with 8 bases remaining between them. CDR3 amino acids: CASSKGLSTDTQYF. DNA of the CDR3: TGTGCCAGTAGTAAGGGACTGAGCACAGATACGCAGTATTTT.

The chain has TRBV28 and TRBJ2-3; a possible D gene is TRBD1 (5 bases). The CDR3 runs 16 residues. With 1 base removed from V and 0 bases from J, the gap between germline ends came to 11 bases. The V gene's germline CDR1 is MDHEN and CDR2 SYDVKM. CDR3: CASSLFQGSSTDTQYF. CDR3 DNA: TGTGCCAGCAGTTTATTCCAGGGTTCAAGCACAGATACGCAGTATTTT.

The V call is TRBV19, the J call TRBJ2-1, with TRBD1 identical over 10 bases. Germline lookup yields CDR1 LNHDA and CDR2 SQIVND (reference sequence). This CDR3 is built from 16 residues. The ends lost 4 bases at V and 7 bases at J; junction bases unmatched: 10. The CDR3 region has the DNA TGTGCCAGTAGTACCGGGACAGGGGTAGAGGGGAATGAGCAGTTCTTC. Translation gives CASSTGTGVEGNEQFF.

The CDR3 region has the DNA TGTGCCAGTCTTCAATCCGGGACTAGCGGAGCCACACTTCAAGAGACCCAGTACTTC. It encodes CASLQSGTSGATLQETQYF. V usage is TRBV2 and J usage is TRBJ2-5, with 11 bases identical to TRBD2. Trimming removed 9 bases from V and 2 bases from J; junction bases left unmatched: 20. The CDR3 length is 19 residues. The germline gives CDR1 SNHLY, CDR2 FYNNEI.

The rearrangement joins TRBV5-1 to TRBJ2-5, with 10 bases fitting TRBD1. This CDR3 contains 14 residues. Germline CDR1 reads SGHRS; CDR2 reads YFSETQ. J gave up 2 bases and V 4 bases, and 2 bases lay outside the gene matches. The CDR3 here is CASSRTGGQETQYF. In DNA form, the CDR3 reads TGCGCCAGCAGCAGGACAGGGGGACAAGAGACCCAGTACTTC.

This clone was seen a handful of times. V gene TRBV4-1 combines with J gene TRBJ2-7; D assignment may be TRBD1 or TRBD2 (5 bases each). Germline V gives CDR1 MGHRA, CDR2 YSYEKL. The CDR3 is made up of 17 amino acids. Trimming removed 1 base from V and 3 bases from J, with 19 bases in between. CDR3 in amino acids: CASSQGRLGTANYEQYF. Here the CDR3 DNA reads TGCGCCAGCAGCCAAGGGCGTCTCGGGACGGCGAACTACGAGCAGTACTTC.

The chain couples TRBV4-1 to TRBJ2-7; D possibly corresponds to TRBD1 (6 bases). CDR1 and CDR2 from the germline V gene are MGHRA and YSYEKL. V was shortened by 4 bases and J by 0 bases, with 16 bases between the two germline ends. CDR3 length: 16 residues. The CDR3 loop reads CASSRDTGTSSYEQYF. The CDR3 DNA sequence: TGCGCCAGCAGCCGAGACACCGGGACAAGCTCCTACGAGCAGTACTTC.

The sample holds many counts of this clone. The chain links TRBV27 to TRBJ1-4; TRBD1 matches at 7 bases. The CDR3 sequence is 14 residues long. The trim removed 1 base at V and 8 bases at J, leaving 4 bases unmatched. Germline V gene lookup returns CDR1 MNHEY and CDR2 SMNVEV (reference sequence). The CDR3 region is CASSLLGTEEKLFF. The CDR3 coding sequence is TGTGCCAGCAGTTTATTGGGGACAGAGGAAAAACTGTTTTTT.

The chain uses TRBV11-3 and TRBJ2-1, with 7 bases aligning to TRBD1. The ends lost 3 bases at V and 4 bases at J; junction bases unmatched: 9. This CDR3 has 16 residues. Germline CDR1 is SGHNT and CDR2 is YENEEA. The CDR3 protein is CASSFRSGQIYNEQFF. Written as DNA, the CDR3 is TGTGCCAGCAGCTTCCGTTCGGGACAGATTTACAATGAGCAGTTCTTC.

The chain is built from TRBV7-2 and TRBJ2-7; a weak D match, TRBD2 (7 bases). The CDR3 consists of 15 residues. The V and J ends lost 6 bases and 4 bases respectively, with 19 bases between them. Looked up from germline, CDR1 is SGHTA and CDR2 is FQGNSA. The CDR3, as DNA: TGTGCCAGCAGGGGAGGGGGGTCGAGCCATTACGAGCAGTACTTC. Its translation is CASRGGGSSHYEQYF.

This clone was counted a few times. Other DNA sequences in the same sample also yield this CDR3. The chain is built from TRBV7-9 and TRBJ1-4, with D perhaps matching TRBD1 (5 bases). The CDR3 runs 14 residues. With 1 base removed from V and 4 bases from J, the gap between germline ends came to 7 bases. Germline values: CDR1 SEHNR, CDR2 FQNEAQ (reference sequence). CDR3 amino acids: CASSLGGVNEKLFF. The CDR3 nucleotides are TGTGCCAGCAGCTTAGGAGGGGTTAATGAAAAACTGTTTTTT. Together with reference TRBV7-9 and TRBJ1-4, the CDR3 gives the full variable domain: DTGVSQNPRHKITKRGQNVTFRCDPISEHNRLYWYRQTLGQGPEFLTYFQNEAQLEKSRLLSDRFSAERPKGSFSTLEIQRTEQGDSAMYLCASSLGGVNEKLFFGSGTQLSVL.

The chain combines TRBV18 with TRBJ1-5; TRBD1 is a possible D gene (6 bases). V was pared by 1 base and J by 2 bases, with 15 bases between. Germline-derived CDR1 and CDR2 are KGHSH and LQKENI. The CDR3 has 17 amino acids. CDR3 sequence: CASSPRSGGGGNQPQHF. The CDR3 nucleotides are TGTGCCAGCTCACCACGGTCGGGGGGCGGGGGCAATCAGCCCCAGCATTTT.

This chain joins TRBV2 and TRBJ1-2, with TRBD1 as a possible D gene (5 bases). Between the trimmed V and J ends, which lost 4 bases and 8 bases, there was a span of 11 bases. The CDR3 has 12 amino acids. Germline values: CDR1 SNHLY, CDR2 FYNNEI. The CDR3 region is CASSAGPGGYTF. The CDR3 DNA sequence: TGTGCCAGCAGTGCGGGGCCTGGGGGCTACACCTTC.

As DNA, the CDR3 is TGTGCCTGGACCCGGACAGGGAGTTTAGGTGATGAGCAGTTCTTC. Protein sequence: CAWTRTGSLGDEQFF. This chain joins TRBV30 and TRBJ2-1, with TRBD1 matching over 8 bases. CDR1 GTSNPN and CDR2 SVGIG come from the germline V gene (reference sequence). V gave up 4 bases and J gave up 8 bases; unmatched junction bases: 13. The CDR3 is 15 residues long. Complete variable domain (other parts from reference TRBV30 and TRBJ2-1): SQTIHQWPATLVQPVGSPLSLECTVEGTSNPNLYWYRQAAGRGLQLLFYSVGIGQISSEVPQNLSASRPQDRQFILSSKKLLLSDSGFYLCAWTRTGSLGDEQFFGPGTRLTVL.

The chain carries TRBV6-4 and TRBJ2-3; TRBD1 matches 8 bases. CDR3 length: 15 residues. Germline values: CDR1 MRHNA, CDR2 SNTAGT. The J segment lost 4 bases and the V segment lost 2 bases, leaving 5 bases of the junction unmatched. As DNA, the CDR3 is TGTGCCAGCAGTGACGGGCAGGGGGCGGCAGATACGCAGTATTTT. Its translation is CASSDGQGAADTQYF.